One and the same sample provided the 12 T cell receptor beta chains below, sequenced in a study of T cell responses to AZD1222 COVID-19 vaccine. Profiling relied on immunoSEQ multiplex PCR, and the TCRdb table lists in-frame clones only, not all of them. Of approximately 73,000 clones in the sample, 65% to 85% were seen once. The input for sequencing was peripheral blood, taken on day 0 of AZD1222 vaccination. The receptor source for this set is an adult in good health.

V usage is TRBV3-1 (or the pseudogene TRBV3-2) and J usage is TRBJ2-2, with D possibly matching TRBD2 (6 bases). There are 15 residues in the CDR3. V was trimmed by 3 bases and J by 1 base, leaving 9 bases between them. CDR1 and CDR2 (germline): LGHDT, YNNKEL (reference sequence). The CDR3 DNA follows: TGTGCCAGCAGCCAGGACTACCTGAACACCGGGGAGCTGTTTTTT. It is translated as CASSQDYLNTGELFF.

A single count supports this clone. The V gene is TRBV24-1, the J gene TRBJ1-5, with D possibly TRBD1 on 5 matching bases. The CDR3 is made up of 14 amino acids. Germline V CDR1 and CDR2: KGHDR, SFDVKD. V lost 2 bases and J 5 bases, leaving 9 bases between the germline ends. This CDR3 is CATSDYRRDQPQHF. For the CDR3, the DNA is TGTGCCACCAGTGATTACAGGAGAGATCAGCCCCAGCATTTT.

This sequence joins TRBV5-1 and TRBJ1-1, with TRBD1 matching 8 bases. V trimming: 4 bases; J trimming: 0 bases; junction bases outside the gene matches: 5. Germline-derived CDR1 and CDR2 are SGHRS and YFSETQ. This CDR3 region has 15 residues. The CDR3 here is CASSRRGLVNTEAFF. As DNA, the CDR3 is TGCGCCAGCAGCCGCAGGGGGCTTGTGAACACTGAAGCTTTCTTT. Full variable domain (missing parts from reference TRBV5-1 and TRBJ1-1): KAGVTQTPRYLIKTRGQQVTLSCSPISGHRSVSWYQQTPGQGLQFLFEYFSETQRNKGNFPGRFSGRQFSNSRSEMNVSTLELGDSALYLCASSRRGLVNTEAFFGQGTRLTVV.

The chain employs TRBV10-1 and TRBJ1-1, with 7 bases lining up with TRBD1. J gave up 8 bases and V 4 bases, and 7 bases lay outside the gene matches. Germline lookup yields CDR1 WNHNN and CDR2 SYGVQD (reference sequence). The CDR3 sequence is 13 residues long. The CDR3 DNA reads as TGCGCCAGCAGTGCCTCACAGGGGCGGGAAGCTTTCTTT. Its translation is CASSASQGREAFF.

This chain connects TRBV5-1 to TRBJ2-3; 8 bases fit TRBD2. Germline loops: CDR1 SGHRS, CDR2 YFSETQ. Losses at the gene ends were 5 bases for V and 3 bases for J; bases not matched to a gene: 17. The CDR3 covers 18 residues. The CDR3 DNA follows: TGCGCCAGCAGTCCAAAGGGTGCGGGGGGCTGGGGGACAGATACGCAGTATTTT. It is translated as CASSPKGAGGWGTDTQYF.

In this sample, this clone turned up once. The CDR3 DNA is TGTGCCAGCAGCCCCAACTCGGGGCCCCCATGGGGCTACACCTTC. It specifies CASSPNSGPPWGYTF. The chain combines TRBV14 with TRBJ1-2; perhaps TRBD1 as D (5 bases). This CDR3 has 15 amino acids. Trimming stripped 4 bases from V and 8 bases from J, with 20 bases between. Germline CDR1 and CDR2: SGHDN and FVKESK. The full variable domain, in which reference TRBV14 and TRBJ1-2 provide the parts outside the CDR3, is EAGVTQFPSHSVIEKGQTVTLRCDPISGHDNLYWYRRVMGKEIKFLLHFVKESKQDESGMPNNRFLAERTGGTYSTLKVQPAELEDSGVYFCASSPNSGPPWGYTFGSGTRLTVV.

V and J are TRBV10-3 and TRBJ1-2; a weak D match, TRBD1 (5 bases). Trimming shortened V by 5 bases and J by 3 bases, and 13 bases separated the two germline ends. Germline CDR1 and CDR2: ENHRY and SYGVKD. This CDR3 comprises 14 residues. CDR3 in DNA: TGTGCCATCAGTCGAGGGAGGGACCACTATGGCTACACCTTC. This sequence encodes CAISRGRDHYGYTF.

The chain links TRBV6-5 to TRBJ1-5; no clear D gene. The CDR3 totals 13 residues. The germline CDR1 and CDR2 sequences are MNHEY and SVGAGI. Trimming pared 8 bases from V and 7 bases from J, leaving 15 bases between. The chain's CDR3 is CASGLEEGQPQHF. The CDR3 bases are TGTGCCAGCGGATTAGAGGAGGGCCAGCCCCAGCATTTT.

CDR3 in amino acids: CASSVGQGGGYTF. The CDR3 bases are TGTGCCAGCAGCGTAGGACAGGGCGGTGGCTACACCTTC. The V call is TRBV9, the J call TRBJ1-2; 7 positions agree with TRBD1. V shed 0 bases, J shed 7 bases, and the junction held 3 bases outside the gene matches. Looked up from germline, CDR1 is SGDLS and CDR2 is YYNGEE. CDR3 length equals 13 residues.

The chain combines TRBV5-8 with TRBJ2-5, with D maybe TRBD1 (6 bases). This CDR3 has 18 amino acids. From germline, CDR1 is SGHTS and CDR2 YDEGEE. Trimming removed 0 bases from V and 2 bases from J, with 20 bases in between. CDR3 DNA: TGTGCCAGCAGCTTGGGAACTTTGGGACATCCCACACAAGAGACCCAGTACTTC. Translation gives CASSLGTLGHPTQETQYF.

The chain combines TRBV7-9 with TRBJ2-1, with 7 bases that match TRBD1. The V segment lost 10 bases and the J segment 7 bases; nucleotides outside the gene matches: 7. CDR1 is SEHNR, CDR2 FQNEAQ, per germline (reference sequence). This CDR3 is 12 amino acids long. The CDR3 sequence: CATPGTANEQFF. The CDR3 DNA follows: TGTGCCACACCCGGGACAGCGAATGAGCAGTTCTTC.

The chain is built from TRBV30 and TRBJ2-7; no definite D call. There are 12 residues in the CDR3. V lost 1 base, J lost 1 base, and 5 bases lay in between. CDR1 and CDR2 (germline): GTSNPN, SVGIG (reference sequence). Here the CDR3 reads CAWSAISYEQYF. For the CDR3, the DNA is TGTGCCTGGAGTGCCATATCCTACGAGCAGTACTTC. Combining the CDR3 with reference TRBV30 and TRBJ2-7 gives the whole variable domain SQTIHQWPATLVQPVGSPLSLECTVEGTSNPNLYWYRQAAGRGLQLLFYSVGIGQISSEVPQNLSASRPQDRQFILSSKKLLLSDSGFYLCAWSAISYEQYFGPGTRLTVT.